This T cell receptor (beta chain) was retrieved from a study of molecular identifiers for immune sequencing clone quantification. Study conclusions and caveats: Sizes of highly expanded clones could be underestimated through identical TCRs sharing a barcode.

Germline-derived CDR1 and CDR2 are DFQATT and SNEGSKA (reference sequence). The CDR3 is 11 amino acids. Trimming took off 6 bases at V and 7 bases at J, with 12 bases between the two ends. Each CDR3 protein is one row after TCRdb ran MiXCR on the PCR reads. This sample has around 94,000 distinct CDR3 sequences; under 40% occur once, and the top ten carry less than 10%. When naive CD8 T cells were sorted, they were gated as CD8+CD4-CCR7+CD45RA+. On this clonotype itself: Its antigen is unidentified.

Sequenced: naive CD8+ T cells from blood, with Jurkat cell RNA spiked in. Subset specified: FACS-sorted CD8+CD4-CCR7+CD45RA+ naive T cells. This receptor was taken from a human donor in good health. Some libraries in this study had Jurkat cell RNA spiked in. The rearrangement joins TRBV20-1 to TRBJ2-5; no clear D. The CDR3 region is CSAPRLGTQYF. CDR3 sequence (DNA): TGCAGTGCCCCTCGGTTGGGGACCCAGTACTTC.